A selection of T cell receptor beta chains follows, all from one sample in a study of T-cell reconstitution after alpha-beta-depleted transplantation in children. MiXCR, run by TCRdb on the PCR reads, gives a single entry per CDR3 protein. In the table there are around 670,000 distinct CDR3 sequences, around 14% of which are singletons. The starting material was PBMCs, obtained before TCRalphabeta/CD19-depleted stem cell transplant. These receptors were collected from a girl aged 2 to 9 with congenital amegakaryocytic thrombocytopenia, due to receive a stem cell transplant. The conserved cysteine and the conserved F or W are not part of the CDR3 here.

TRBV6-4,TRBJ2-7,ASSALAGGPYEQY
TRBV7-9,TRBJ2-3,ASSLSDKRGPTDTQY
TRBV5-1,TRBJ2-3,ASSYDIQGTDTQY
TRBV20-1,TRBJ2-7,SASEGAFSYEQY
TRBV29-1,TRBJ2-5,SVPGWAQETQY
TRBV12-3/TRBV12-4,TRBJ1-1,ASSLSGEGTEAF
TRBV12-3/TRBV12-4,TRBJ1-5,ASSLIVSGQPQH
TRBV7-6,TRBJ2-2,ASSSLDLTGELF
TRBV5-5,TRBJ2-5,ASSLGGQFQETQY
TRBV27,TRBJ2-1,ASTHLGDNEQF
TRBV15,TRBJ2-2,ATSRDVGPGELF
TRBV5-1,TRBJ2-5,ASSTAQETQY
TRBV27,TRBJ2-7,ASSQLAGESYEQY
TRBV18,TRBJ2-2,ASSPLNSGELF
TRBV12-5,TRBJ2-5,ASGTTTGATTQETQY
TRBV15,TRBJ1-5,ATSREYPDRGIQPQH
TRBV5-1,TRBJ2-1,ASRPTSGRGNEQF
TRBV10-3,TRBJ2-7,AIGFGTGYEQY